Listed here are 10 T cell receptor beta chains from one sample, sequenced in a study of T cell repertoires in cytomegalovirus infection. MiXCR, run by TCRdb on the reads, gives a single entry per CDR3 protein. There are about 490,000 distinct CDR3 sequences in the sample; 16% occur only once, and more than 20% lies in the top ten. The specimen sequenced was CD8+ T cells from PBMCs. The receptors come from a human donor in good health (CMV status not recorded). Some clones in this sample may be carry-over from other donors' samples.

This clonotype was seen many times. This chain links TRBV7-6 with TRBJ1-1; D is unclear. The length of the CDR3 is 13 residues. Germline CDR1 is SGHVS and CDR2 is FNYEAQ. The V end lost 4 bases, the J end lost 7 bases, and 13 bases lay between the germline ends. CDR3 residues: CASSSPPTSEAFF. CDR3 DNA sequence: TGTGCCAGCAGCTCCCCACCAACCAGTGAAGCTTTCTTT. Combining the CDR3 with reference TRBV7-6 and TRBJ1-1 gives the whole variable domain GAGVSQSPRYKVTKRGQDVALRCDPISGHVSLYWYRQALGQGPEFLTYFNYEAQQDKSGLPNDRFSAERPEGSISTLTIQRTEQRDSAMYRCASSSPPTSEAFFGQGTRLTVV.

V usage is TRBV6-2 or TRBV6-3 and J usage is TRBJ2-7; TRBD2 aligns across 7 bases. This CDR3 is 15 amino acids long. The V and J ends lost 6 bases and 0 bases, in that order; junction bases with no gene match: 8. Per the germline V gene, CDR1 is MNHEY and CDR2 is SVGEGT. The CDR3 loop is CASSPTSASSYEQYF. CDR3 DNA: TGTGCCAGCAGCCCAACTAGCGCTAGCTCCTACGAGCAGTACTTC.

This clonotype occurred a few times. This chain links TRBV7-6 with TRBJ1-1; D is unclear. The length of the CDR3 is 15 residues. CDR1 is SGHVS and CDR2 is FNYEAQ in the germline V gene. V lost 5 bases, J lost 3 bases, and 16 bases lay in between. The CDR3 nucleotides are TGTGCCAGCAGCCCAACTGGGAGAGCGGACACTGAAGCTTTCTTT. This gives the protein CASSPTGRADTEAFF.

This clonotype was observed many times. The V gene is TRBV7-6, the J gene TRBJ1-1; 7 bases are a match to TRBD1. The CDR3 sequence is 14 residues long. Germline V lookup: CDR1 SGHVS, CDR2 FNYEAQ. The junction had 3 bases not matched to a gene; V was cut back by 2 bases and J by 3 bases. CDR3 in amino acids: CASSLKGGYTEAFF. The CDR3 DNA reads as TGTGCCAGCAGCTTAAAAGGGGGCTACACTGAAGCTTTCTTT.

This clonotype was seen at least ten times. The chain uses TRBV28 and TRBJ2-1, with TRBD2 matching 10 bases. V lost 2 bases and J lost 6; bases outside the gene matches: 4. Looked up from germline, CDR1 is MDHEN and CDR2 is SYDVKM. CDR3 length: 15 amino acids. CDR3 in DNA: TGTGCCAGCAGTTTACGCCTAGCGGGAGCCAATGAGCAGTTCTTC. Protein: CASSLRLAGANEQFF. The whole variable domain, filled in from reference TRBV28 and TRBJ2-1, reads DVKVTQSSRYLVKRTGEKVFLECVQDMDHENMFWYRQDPGLGLRLIYFSYDVKMKEKGDIPEGYSVSREKKERFSLILESASTNQTSMYLCASSLRLAGANEQFFGPGTRLTVL.

V is TRBV29-1 and J is TRBJ2-2; D is possibly TRBD1 (6 bases). Germline lookup yields CDR1 SQVTM and CDR2 ANQGSEA. The CDR3 contains 13 residues. Between the trimmed V and J ends, which lost 4 bases and 0 bases, there was a span of 6 bases. CDR3 loop: CSVGDTNTGELFF. In nucleotides, the CDR3 is TGCAGCGTTGGGGACACGAACACCGGGGAGCTGTTTTTT.

This clonotype appeared a few times. CDR3 sequence reads: CASTGLADGVDYNEQFF. The CDR3 DNA sequence: TGTGCCAGCACCGGACTAGCGGACGGAGTGGATTACAATGAGCAGTTCTTC. V gene TRBV27 combines with J gene TRBJ2-1, with 10 bases matching TRBD2. V shed 7 bases and J 4 bases; nucleotides not matched to a gene: 13. CDR3 length equals 17 residues. Germline values: CDR1 MNHEY, CDR2 SMNVEV (reference sequence).

This clonotype was picked up many times. The V gene is TRBV10-2, the J gene TRBJ2-6; D gene unclear. Germline assignment: CDR1 WSHSY and CDR2 SAAADI. Trimming took 3 bases from V and 0 from J, leaving 3 bases between them. There are 14 residues in the CDR3. CDR3 region: CASSDGSGANVLTF. CDR3 sequence (DNA): TGCGCCAGCAGTGACGGCTCTGGGGCCAACGTCCTGACTTTC.

This clonotype has just a few counts. The gene calls are TRBV5-4 and TRBJ2-7, with TRBD2 matching over 7 bases. CDR1 is SGHNT and CDR2 is YYREEE in the germline V gene (reference sequence). The junction had 10 bases not matched to a gene; V was cut back by 4 bases and J by 3 bases. The length of the CDR3 is 15 residues. This chain's CDR3 is CASSPAGTTNYEQYF. In DNA form, the CDR3 reads TGTGCCAGCAGCCCCGCCGGGACTACTAACTACGAGCAGTACTTC.

In its sample, this clonotype was seen a few times. The chain has TRBV5-6 and TRBJ2-1, with D possibly being TRBD2 (6 bases). The CDR3 length is 16 residues. V lost 4 bases to trimming and J lost 9 bases, with 23 bases between them. Germline CDR1 is SGHDT and CDR2 is YYEEEE. The DNA of the CDR3 is TGTGCCAGCAGCCTCCCTTCTACTGGCGCGGGGACTGAGCAGTTCTTC. This translates into CASSLPSTGAGTEQFF.